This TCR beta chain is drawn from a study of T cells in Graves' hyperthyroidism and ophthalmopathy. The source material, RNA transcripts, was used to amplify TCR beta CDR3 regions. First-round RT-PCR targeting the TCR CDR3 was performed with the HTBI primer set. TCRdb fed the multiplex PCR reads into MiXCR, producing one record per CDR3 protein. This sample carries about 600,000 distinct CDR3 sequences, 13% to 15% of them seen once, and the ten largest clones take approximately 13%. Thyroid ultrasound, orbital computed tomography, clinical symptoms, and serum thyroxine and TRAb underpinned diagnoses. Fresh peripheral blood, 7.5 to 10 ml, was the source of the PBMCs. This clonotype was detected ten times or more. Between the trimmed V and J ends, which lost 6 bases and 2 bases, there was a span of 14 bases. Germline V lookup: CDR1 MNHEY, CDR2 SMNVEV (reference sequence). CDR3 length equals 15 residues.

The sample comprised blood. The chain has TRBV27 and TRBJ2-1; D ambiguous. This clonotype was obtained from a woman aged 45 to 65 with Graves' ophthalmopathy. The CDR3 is CASSRRLGTYNEQFF. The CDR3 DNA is TGTGCCAGCAGCCGCAGATTGGGGACCTACAATGAGCAGTTCTTC.